The T cell receptor beta chain described here comes from a study of beta chain features in type 1 diabetes. Study results and caveats: Across all four CD4+ subsets, people with type 1 diabetes showed modestly shorter TCRB CDR3s. When VDJ junctions were examined, type 1 diabetes patients showed fewer insertions and more deletions.

Expressed TCRB transcripts were sequenced because the isolated RNA had all been reverse transcribed beforehand. Produced via immunoSEQ multiplex PCR; TCRdb's table is partial and in-frame only. The data hold a few hundred thousand clones, with 30% observed a single time. This CDR3 spans 14 amino acids. The ends lost 3 bases at V and 4 bases at J; junction bases unmatched: 4. In germline, CDR1 is SGHDT, CDR2 YYEEEE. On this clone itself: Its target is unknown.

A heparinised blood draw that averaged about 120 mL was obtained once from each donor. This TCR derives from a man aged 18 to 29 in good health. Sequencing was done on a sample of naive CD4+ T cells from blood. The chain recombines TRBV5-6 with TRBJ1-5; 7 positions agree with TRBD1. CDR3 in amino acids: CASSSGQPNQPQHF. The DNA of the CDR3 is TGTGCCAGCAGCTCGGGACAGCCGAATCAGCCCCAGCATTTT.